Listed here are 10 T cell receptor beta chains from one sample, sequenced in a study of blood T cell repertoires in COVID-19 (dated by TCRdb to about 2020). Libraries were built with the immunoSEQ multiplex PCR assay. In its TCRdb copy, this immuneACCESS table keeps in-frame sequences only and misses some clones. Where compared with another copy, unresolved V genes explain less than half of these, and the others have no known cause. The sample records about 190,000 clones, under 90% of which are singletons. 20% of the sample goes to the ten largest clones. Sequenced sample: peripheral blood. The receptors were sampled from a human donor in a cohort sampled during active COVID-19.

This chain links TRBV27 with TRBJ1-1; 10 bases line up with TRBD1. The CDR3 has 16 amino acids. V lost 6 bases to trimming and J lost 4 bases; unmatched junction nucleotides: 11. Per germline, CDR1 MNHEY and CDR2 SMNVEV (reference sequence). The CDR3 nucleotides are TGTGCCAGCAGAAAAGACAGGGGGCACAGAGTCACTGAAGCTTTCTTT. Protein sequence: CASRKDRGHRVTEAFF.

The chain employs TRBV29-1 and TRBJ2-3, with 12 bases that match TRBD2. There are 18 residues in the CDR3. V shed 5 bases, J shed 2 bases, and the junction held 14 bases outside the gene matches. Germline assignment: CDR1 SQVTM and CDR2 ANQGSEA. CDR3 protein: CSVPSSGGVSPSTDTQYF. CDR3 bases: TGCAGCGTTCCGTCTAGCGGGGGGGTTTCCCCGTCCACAGATACGCAGTATTTT.

This clone was observed once. The chain uses TRBV27 and TRBJ2-5; 10 nucleotides line up with TRBD2. Trimming removed 6 bases from V and 3 bases from J; junction bases left unmatched: 19. Germline V lookup: CDR1 MNHEY, CDR2 SMNVEV (reference sequence). The CDR3 totals 19 residues. CDR3 residues: CASSRSFSFRTSGEETQYF. As DNA, the CDR3 is TGTGCCAGCAGCCGCAGCTTTTCATTTAGGACTAGCGGAGAAGAGACCCAGTACTTC.

The chain is built from TRBV14 and TRBJ1-1, with TRBD1 matching over 8 bases. CDR3 length: 14 amino acids. The V segment lost 5 bases and the J segment 3 bases; nucleotides outside the gene matches: 5. Germline V gene sequence: CDR1 SGHDN, CDR2 FVKESK. The CDR3 is CASSTGGAHTEAFF. Here the CDR3 DNA reads TGTGCCAGCAGCACAGGGGGGGCTCACACTGAAGCTTTCTTT.

The rearrangement joins TRBV6-5 to TRBJ2-5; D not certain. Germline V gives CDR1 MNHEY, CDR2 SVGAGI. CDR3 length: 14 amino acids. V gave up 5 bases and J gave up 4 bases, with 14 bases separating them. The CDR3 DNA follows: TGTGCCAGCAGTAGAGCTTCTCGCCCAGAGACCCAGTACTTC. Amino acid sequence: CASSRASRPETQYF.

V is TRBV20-1 and J is TRBJ1-1, with no clear D. The CDR3 has 11 residues. Trimming removed 2 bases from V and 6 bases from J, with 7 bases in between. Germline assignment: CDR1 DFQATT and CDR2 SNEGSKA (reference sequence). CDR3: CSARQFAEAFF. The CDR3 region has the DNA TGCAGTGCTAGACAGTTCGCTGAAGCTTTCTTT.

This sequence joins TRBV7-2 and TRBJ1-6; 8 nucleotides match TRBD1. The CDR3 length is 13 residues. The germline V gene encodes CDR1 SGHTA and CDR2 FQGNSA. With 6 bases clipped from V and 9 bases from J, the junction kept 4 bases outside the gene matches. In DNA form, the CDR3 reads TGTGCCAGCAGGGGGACAGGTTTTTCACCCCTCCACTTT. Its translation: CASRGTGFSPLHF.

The chain combines TRBV7-2 with TRBJ2-3; 7 bases line up with TRBD2. Germline-derived CDR1 and CDR2 are SGHTA and FQGNSA. The J segment lost 2 bases and the V segment lost 9 bases, leaving 8 bases of the junction unmatched. The CDR3 is made up of 14 amino acids. CDR3: CASKTSEYTDTQYF. The CDR3 DNA reads as TGTGCCAGTAAAACTAGCGAATACACAGATACGCAGTATTTT.

This rearrangement joins TRBV24-1 to TRBJ2-5; 14 bases line up with TRBD2. V dropped 4 bases and J dropped 5; count of bases not matched to a gene: 11. Per germline, CDR1 KGHDR and CDR2 SFDVKD. CDR3 size: 18 residues. CDR3 sequence (DNA): TGTGCCACCAGTGACAAATTAGGGACTAGCGGGAGCCGTGAGACCCAGTACTTC. Translated: CATSDKLGTSGSRETQYF.

The rearrangement uses TRBV19 and TRBJ1-5; 7 bases match TRBD1. V lost 6 bases and J lost 7; bases outside the gene matches: 9. This CDR3 contains 14 residues. Per the germline V gene, CDR1 is LNHDA and CDR2 is SQIVND (reference sequence). The CDR3 spells CASREQGSHQPQHF. The DNA for the CDR3 is TGTGCCAGTAGGGAACAGGGGAGTCACCAGCCCCAGCATTTT.